Sequencing of this T cell receptor beta chain was carried out in a study of T cell repertoires in cytomegalovirus infection. Study details: Based on public TCR beta signatures, there were indications of CMV infection and of a matching HLA type.

TCRdb itself ran the reads through MiXCR, one entry per CDR3 protein. Of about 180,000 distinct CDR3 sequences listed, about an eighth are singletons. The V and J ends lost 3 bases and 4 bases respectively, with 15 bases between them. The CDR3 sequence is 15 residues long. Germline lookup yields CDR1 ENHRY and CDR2 SYGVKD. This clonotype is a singleton in its sample. V gene TRBV10-3 combines with J gene TRBJ1-2; D ambiguous. This TCR was sampled from a human donor in good health (CMV status not recorded). Some clones in this sample may be carry-over from other donors' samples. The sequenced material came from PBMCs. The CDR3 DNA reads TGTGCCATCAGTGACCCCCCGGGAGGCGGCTATGGCTACACCTTC. Its translation is CAISDPPGGGYGYTF.